Sequencing of this T cell receptor beta chain was carried out in a study of T-cell reconstitution after alpha-beta-depleted transplantation in children. Preparing the TCRbeta library involved the use of unique molecular identifiers. TCRdb fed the PCR reads into MiXCR, producing one record per CDR3 protein. The sample carries about 640,000 distinct CDR3 sequences, approximately 16% recorded once. This CDR3 is 15 amino acids long. Germline values: CDR1 SGHVS, CDR2 FQNEAQ. The V end lost 2 bases, the J end lost 0 bases, and 10 bases lay between the germline ends. This clonotype was found many times. The chain recombines TRBV7-8 with TRBJ1-1; maybe TRBD1 (6 bases). This clonotype was obtained from a human donor who donated a stem cell graft to a child with acute myeloid leukemia. Sequences were derived from PBMCs from the stem cell graft donor, sampled from the stem cell graft. The DNA of the CDR3 is TGTGCCAGCAGCTTAAGGGACACATTGAACACTGAAGCTTTCTTT. Translating gives CASSLRDTLNTEAFF.